This T cell receptor beta chain was identified in a study of blood T cell repertoires in COVID-19. Overall study: The study drew acute and convalescent COVID-19 samples from the United States, Italy and Spain. T cells, B-cell-depleted T cells, or PBMCs supplied cDNA or gDNA.

V dropped 0 bases and J dropped 0 bases, with 11 bases sitting between them. The CDR3 loop spans 16 amino acids. From germline, CDR1 is LGHDT and CDR2 YNNKEL (reference sequence). How the authors handled the data: From reference gene primer amplification, estimates of nucleated cell counts were derived. The protocol was immunoSEQ multiplex PCR, while the TCRdb copy is restricted to in-frame clones and leaves out a portion. V, J and clone size are taken as reported in that table, and D and trimming were inferred from the DNA itself. Of about 180,000 clones listed, around 84% are singletons. The sequence was obtained from a woman in her 50s with COVID-19, enrolled during active disease. Sequences were obtained from peripheral blood. This sequence joins TRBV3-1 (or the pseudogene TRBV3-2) and TRBJ2-5; D unclear. The CDR3 sequence is CASSQEGSLYQETQYF. CDR3 DNA: TGTGCCAGCAGCCAAGAGGGCTCGCTGTACCAAGAGACCCAGTACTTC.